These T cell receptor beta chains were read from a single sample in a study of control samples from healthy donors and cancer patients. Using immunoSEQ multiplex PCR, the repertoire was profiled, and TCRdb retains in-frame clones only, with some absent. The sample has 35,000 to 55,000 clones; approximately 90% are singletons. Sequenced input: PBMCs. The receptor source for this set is a woman aged 40 to 50 with head and neck cancer. Both conserved end residues are part of each CDR3. Fields, in order: D gene, V gene, clone size, J gene, CDR3 protein, CDR3 DNA. A D gene is named only where the DNA matches it firmly. Size values are once, few and many counts, or a class for expanded clones, and some rows have none.

d_call: TRBD1; v_call: TRBV19; clone_size: -; j_call: TRBJ1-2; cdr3_aa: CASSIAGTGGHYGYTF; cdr3_nt: TGTGCCAGTAGTATTGCCGGGACAGGGGGGCACTATGGCTACACCTTC
d_call: TRBD1; v_call: TRBV6-5; clone_size: -; j_call: TRBJ1-2; cdr3_aa: CASSSDRSYGYTF; cdr3_nt: TGTGCCAGCAGTTCGGACAGGAGCTATGGCTACACCTTC
d_call: -; v_call: TRBV10-1; clone_size: -; j_call: TRBJ2-7; cdr3_aa: CASSSTGPYEQYF; cdr3_nt: TGCGCCAGCAGTTCGACCGGCCCCTACGAGCAGTACTTC
d_call: TRBD2; v_call: TRBV13; clone_size: -; j_call: TRBJ2-1; cdr3_aa: CASSLMSGKDNEQFF; cdr3_nt: TGTGCCAGCAGCTTAATGAGCGGGAAAGACAATGAGCAGTTCTTC
d_call: -; v_call: TRBV7-9; clone_size: -; j_call: TRBJ1-4; cdr3_aa: CASTSGRLNEKLFF; cdr3_nt: TGTGCCAGCACATCGGGACGACTTAATGAAAAACTGTTTTTT
d_call: TRBD2; v_call: TRBV5-1; clone_size: -; j_call: TRBJ2-4; cdr3_aa: CASSLVASGYLAKNIQYF; cdr3_nt: TGCGCCAGCAGCTTGGTGGCTAGCGGATATCTAGCCAAAAACATTCAGTACTTC
d_call: -; v_call: TRBV14; clone_size: -; j_call: TRBJ2-7; cdr3_aa: CASSQDRSGGSYEQYF; cdr3_nt: TGTGCCAGCAGCCAAGACCGCAGCGGAGGCTCCTACGAGCAGTACTTC
d_call: TRBD2; v_call: TRBV5-1; clone_size: -; j_call: TRBJ2-3; cdr3_aa: CASSPEGLAGSPSTDTQYF; cdr3_nt: TGCGCCAGCAGCCCGGAGGGGCTAGCGGGGTCACCTAGCACAGATACGCAGTATTTT
d_call: -; v_call: TRBV25-1; clone_size: once; j_call: TRBJ1-2; cdr3_aa: CASSESQGRGRWGYTF; cdr3_nt: TGTGCCAGCAGTGAATCGCAGGGCAGGGGAAGGTGGGGCTACACCTTC
d_call: TRBD2; v_call: TRBV7-8; clone_size: -; j_call: TRBJ2-2; cdr3_aa: CASSLAPGGRTGELFF; cdr3_nt: TGTGCCAGCAGCTTAGCCCCGGGGGGACGGACCGGGGAGCTGTTTTTT
d_call: -; v_call: TRBV23-1; clone_size: -; j_call: TRBJ2-7; cdr3_aa: CASSRPDLIFYEQYF; cdr3_nt: TGCGCCAGCAGTCGTCCGGATCTGATCTTCTACGAGCAGTACTTC
d_call: -; v_call: TRBV7-9; clone_size: -; j_call: TRBJ1-1; cdr3_aa: CASSLTGGHTEAFF; cdr3_nt: TGTGCCAGCAGCCTAACGGGAGGGCACACTGAAGCTTTCTTT
d_call: -; v_call: TRBV20-1; clone_size: -; j_call: TRBJ2-5; cdr3_aa: CSDSRGETQYF; cdr3_nt: TGCAGTGACAGCAGGGGAGAGACCCAGTACTTC
d_call: -; v_call: TRBV12-3/TRBV12-4; clone_size: -; j_call: TRBJ2-1; cdr3_aa: CASSFRPYNEQFF; cdr3_nt: TGTGCCAGCAGTTTTAGGCCTTACAATGAGCAGTTCTTC
d_call: -; v_call: TRBV15; clone_size: -; j_call: TRBJ1-5; cdr3_aa: CATSRDPGQSYSNQPQHF; cdr3_nt: TGTGCCACCAGCAGAGATCCCGGACAGAGTTATAGCAATCAGCCCCAGCATTTT
d_call: TRBD2; v_call: TRBV28; clone_size: -; j_call: TRBJ2-5; cdr3_aa: CASSFGGGIQETQYF; cdr3_nt: TGTGCCAGCAGTTTCGGGGGGGGGATACAAGAGACCCAGTACTTC
d_call: -; v_call: TRBV9; clone_size: -; j_call: TRBJ2-3; cdr3_aa: CASSVFGPRDTQYF; cdr3_nt: TGTGCCAGCAGCGTATTCGGCCCCCGAGATACGCAGTATTTT
d_call: -; v_call: TRBV5-4; clone_size: -; j_call: TRBJ1-3; cdr3_aa: CASSPSGASSGNTIYF; cdr3_nt: TGTGCCAGCAGTCCCTCGGGTGCCAGCTCTGGAAACACCATATATTTT
d_call: TRBD1; v_call: TRBV6-5; clone_size: -; j_call: TRBJ1-2; cdr3_aa: CASRNDRGLGYGYTF; cdr3_nt: TGTGCCAGCAGGAACGACAGGGGGCTCGGCTATGGCTACACCTTC
d_call: -; v_call: TRBV6-5; clone_size: -; j_call: TRBJ1-1; cdr3_aa: CASTKTAGMNTEAFF; cdr3_nt: TGTGCCAGCACCAAAACGGCAGGGATGAACACTGAAGCTTTCTTT
d_call: -; v_call: TRBV6-5; clone_size: -; j_call: TRBJ2-3; cdr3_aa: CASSATRASTDTQYF; cdr3_nt: TGTGCCAGCAGCGCCACGCGGGCGAGCACAGATACGCAGTATTTT